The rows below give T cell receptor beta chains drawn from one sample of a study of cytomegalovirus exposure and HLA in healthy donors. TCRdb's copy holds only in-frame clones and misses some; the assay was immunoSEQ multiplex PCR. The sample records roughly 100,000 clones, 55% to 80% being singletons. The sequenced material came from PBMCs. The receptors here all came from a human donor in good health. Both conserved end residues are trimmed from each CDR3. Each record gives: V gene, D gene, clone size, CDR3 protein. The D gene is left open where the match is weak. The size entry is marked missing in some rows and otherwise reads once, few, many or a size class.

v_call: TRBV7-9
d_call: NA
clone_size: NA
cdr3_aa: ASSLGGWKETQY

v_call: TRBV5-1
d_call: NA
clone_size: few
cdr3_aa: ASSFYRRLGNEKLF

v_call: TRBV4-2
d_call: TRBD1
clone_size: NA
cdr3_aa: ASSQGQGDRNEQF

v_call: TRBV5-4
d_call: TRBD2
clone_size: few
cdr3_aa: ASSLEVASGIHTQY

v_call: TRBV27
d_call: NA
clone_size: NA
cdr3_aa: ASSEAHRAGSSYEQY

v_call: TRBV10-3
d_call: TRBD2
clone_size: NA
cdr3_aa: AISDGTSYEQY

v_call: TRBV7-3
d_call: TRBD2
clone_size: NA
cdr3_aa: ASSLMASGVTGELF

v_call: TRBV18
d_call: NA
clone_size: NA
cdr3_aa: ASSPPLAFNYGYT

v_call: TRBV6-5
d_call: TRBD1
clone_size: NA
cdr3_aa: ASRQGAGNYGYT

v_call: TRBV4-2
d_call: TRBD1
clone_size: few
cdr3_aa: ASSHPETGVGEKLF

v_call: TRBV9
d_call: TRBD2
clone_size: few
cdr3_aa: ASSVVASGGEQY

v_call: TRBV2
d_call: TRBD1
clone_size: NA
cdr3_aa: ASSEGGRTGGGEQF

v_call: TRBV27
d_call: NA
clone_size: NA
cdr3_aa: ASSFQINTEAF

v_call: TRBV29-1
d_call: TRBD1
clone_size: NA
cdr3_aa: SVEDPGQGLVNEQF

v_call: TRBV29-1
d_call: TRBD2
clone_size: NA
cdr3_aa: SVGLAGLNEQY

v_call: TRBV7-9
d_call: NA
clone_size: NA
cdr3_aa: ASSPPLGGGPYGYT

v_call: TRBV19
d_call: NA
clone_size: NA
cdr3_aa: ASSIGSGTYNEQF

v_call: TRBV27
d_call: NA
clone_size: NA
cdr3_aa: ASSYGSPYEQY

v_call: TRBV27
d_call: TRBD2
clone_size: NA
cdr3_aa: ASSLREGSYEQY

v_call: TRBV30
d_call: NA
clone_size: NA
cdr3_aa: AWSPVDSGNTIY

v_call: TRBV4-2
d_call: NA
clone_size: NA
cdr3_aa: ASSQAGVTEAF

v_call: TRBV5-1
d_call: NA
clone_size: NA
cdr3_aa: ASSLEGGILETQY

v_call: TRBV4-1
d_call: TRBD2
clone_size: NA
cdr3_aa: ASSQTSGHNEQF

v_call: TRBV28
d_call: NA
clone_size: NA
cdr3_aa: ASSLSGSTDTQY

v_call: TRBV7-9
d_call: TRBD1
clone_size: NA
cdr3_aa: ASRWTGGETQY

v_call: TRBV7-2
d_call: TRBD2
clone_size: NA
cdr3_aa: ASSRGTSGSYNEQF

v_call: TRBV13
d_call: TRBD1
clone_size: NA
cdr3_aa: ASSLPLPGQRPYNEQF

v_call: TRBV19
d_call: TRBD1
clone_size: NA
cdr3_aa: ASKRTGGETQY

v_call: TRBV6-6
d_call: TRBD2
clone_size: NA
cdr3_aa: ASSSSPASGRYEQY

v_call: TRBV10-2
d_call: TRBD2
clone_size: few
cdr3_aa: ATKTSHNEQF

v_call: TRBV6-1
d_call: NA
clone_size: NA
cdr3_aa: ASSASYGYT

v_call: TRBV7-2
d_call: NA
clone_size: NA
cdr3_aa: ASSTYLSTDTQY

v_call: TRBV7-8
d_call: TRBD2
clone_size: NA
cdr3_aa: ASSPRTSGYEQY

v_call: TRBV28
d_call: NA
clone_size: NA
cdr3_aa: ASSLGSGEPTDTQY

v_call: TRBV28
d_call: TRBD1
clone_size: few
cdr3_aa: ASRTTGENSGNTIY

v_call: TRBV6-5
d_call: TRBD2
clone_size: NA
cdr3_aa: ASSLGDLAGGEQY

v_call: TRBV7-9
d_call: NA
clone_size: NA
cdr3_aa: ASSERTILSYNEQF

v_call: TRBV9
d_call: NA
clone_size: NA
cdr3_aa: ASTPWEGFGTEAF

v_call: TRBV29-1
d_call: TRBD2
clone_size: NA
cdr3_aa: SVEMRGGEQY

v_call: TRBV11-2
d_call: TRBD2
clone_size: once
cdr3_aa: ASSFERGIAGGPSGELF

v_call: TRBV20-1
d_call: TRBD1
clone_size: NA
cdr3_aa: SATGGTEAF

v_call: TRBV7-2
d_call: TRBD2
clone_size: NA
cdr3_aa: ASSLRGGGTDTQY

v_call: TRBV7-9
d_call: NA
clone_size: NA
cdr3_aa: ASSLIGDSQETQY

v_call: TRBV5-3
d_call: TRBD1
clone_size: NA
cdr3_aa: ARSGIRDRDGNEQF

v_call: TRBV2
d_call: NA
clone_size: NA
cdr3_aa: ASTPDSTSSGANVLT

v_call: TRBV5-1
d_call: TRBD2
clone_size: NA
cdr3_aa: ASSPGLAGGPDEQF

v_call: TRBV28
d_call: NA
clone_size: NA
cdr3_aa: ASSFLQAIQPQH

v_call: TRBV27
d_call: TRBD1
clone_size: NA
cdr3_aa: ASSLSSGTGSYNEQF